This T cell receptor beta chain emerged from a study of CD8 T cells in ankylosing spondylitis. Findings and caveats of the study: Clones linked with disease were CD8+ and fairly uncommon in the peripheral blood.

At least ten counts were recorded for this clonotype. Its antigen remains unknown. TCRdb ran MiXCR on the 5' RACE reads and lists one entry per CDR3 protein. The sample carries about 42,000 distinct CDR3 sequences, under 4.5% recorded once. Specimen: blood, either unsorted or a sorted T cell fraction (not recorded which). The TCR comes from a female donor with ankylosing spondylitis or in good health (not recorded which).

This CDR3 is CASSSRTGDNSPLHF. In DNA, the CDR3 is TGTGCCAGCAGCTCTCGGACAGGCGATAATTCACCCCTCCACTTT. The chain couples TRBV9 to TRBJ1-6, with 7 nucleotides matching TRBD1. The J segment lost 5 bases and the V segment lost 4 bases, leaving 6 bases of the junction unmatched. CDR3 length: 15 amino acids. CDR1 and CDR2 (germline): SGDLS, YYNGEE.